This T cell receptor (beta chain) is drawn from a study of TIL therapy for anti-PD-1-resistant metastatic lung cancer. About the research overall: Patients had a median age of approximately 57 years (range about 35-80). Most patients had lung adenocarcinoma; a few tumors were EGFR-mutant, two ALK-rearranged; half smoked currently or formerly.

The CDR3 length is 15 residues. V lost 6 bases and J 7 bases, leaving 22 bases between the germline ends. Per the germline V gene, CDR1 is MNHEY and CDR2 is SVGAGI. This clone turned up a few times. Its specificity is not known. Study findings and constraints: TIL cultures after expansion showed higher clonality and lower diversity than baseline tumor (median around 5.9% vs 31%). Many TIL product clones were absent from baseline tumor, suggesting clonal contraction.

The libraries were made with immunoSEQ v3. Here immunoSEQ multiplex PCR was the method, and the copy in TCRdb shows in-frame clones only, minus some. The sample has 45,000 to 60,000 clones; less than 75% are singletons. Indicated time point: pre-treatment sample, taken before nivolumab and TIL therapy. Pleural nodules or supraclavicular lymph nodes made up most of the excised metastases sampled. The source was tumor tissue, collected at baseline. The chain joins TRBV6-5 to TRBJ2-7, with D perhaps matching TRBD1 (6 bases). The receptor was derived from a person aged 25-80 years with non-small cell lung cancer. The CDR3 is CASRAPTGTTFEQYF. CDR3 coding DNA: TGTGCCAGCAGGGCCCCAACAGGGACCACTTTTGAGCAGTACTTC.